These T cell receptor beta chains were read from a single sample in a study of post-analysis software for immune sequencing data. Each CDR3 protein is one row after TCRdb ran MiXCR on the PCR reads. The sample shows approximately 730,000 distinct CDR3 sequences, about 45% of them seen only once. Sequencing used blood. The receptor source for this set is a girl aged 5-17 years with multiple sclerosis. Both conserved end residues are part of each CDR3. Fields, in order: clone size, J gene, V gene, D gene, CDR3 DNA, CDR3 protein. D genes are given only for firm matches. Rows give clone size only sometimes, using once, few, many, or a class for an expanded clone.

clone_size: few
j_call: TRBJ2-1
v_call: TRBV29-1
d_call: NA
cdr3_nt: TGCAGCGTTGAAACCCCCATCTCCTACAATGAGCAGTTCTTC
cdr3_aa: CSVETPISYNEQFF

clone_size: few
j_call: TRBJ2-6
v_call: TRBV12-3/TRBV12-4
d_call: TRBD2
cdr3_nt: TGTGCCAGCACTCGACGGAGCGGGACTGGGGCCAACGTCCTGACTTTC
cdr3_aa: CASTRRSGTGANVLTF

clone_size: few
j_call: TRBJ2-1
v_call: TRBV12-3/TRBV12-4
d_call: NA
cdr3_nt: TGTGCCAGCAGTTTCGATATTAACAATGAGCAGTTCTTC
cdr3_aa: CASSFDINNEQFF

clone_size: NA
j_call: TRBJ1-6
v_call: TRBV7-8
d_call: TRBD1
cdr3_nt: TGTGCCAGCAGCTTAAGTTCTGGTCCGGGACAGTTTAATTCACCCCTCCACTTT
cdr3_aa: CASSLSSGPGQFNSPLHF

clone_size: few
j_call: TRBJ1-2
v_call: TRBV29-1
d_call: NA
cdr3_nt: TGCAGTGCCACCGGGACCAACTATGGCTACACCTTC
cdr3_aa: CSATGTNYGYTF

clone_size: few
j_call: TRBJ1-5
v_call: TRBV7-2
d_call: NA
cdr3_nt: TGTGCCAGCAGCTTAGGCCCTCATCAGCCCCAGCATTTT
cdr3_aa: CASSLGPHQPQHF

clone_size: NA
j_call: TRBJ1-5
v_call: TRBV30
d_call: TRBD1
cdr3_nt: TGTGCCTGGAGACCAGACAGGGCTCGAGGTCAGCCCCAGCATTTT
cdr3_aa: CAWRPDRARGQPQHF

clone_size: NA
j_call: TRBJ2-2
v_call: TRBV11-2
d_call: NA
cdr3_nt: TGTGCCAGCAGCTTAGAATTCGGGGGAGGAAGCACCGGGGAGCTGTTTTTT
cdr3_aa: CASSLEFGGGSTGELFF

clone_size: NA
j_call: TRBJ1-5
v_call: TRBV4-2
d_call: NA
cdr3_nt: TGTGCCAGCAGCCAAGAGGGTAGACGGAGCAATCATCCCCAGCATTTT
cdr3_aa: CASSQEGRRSNHPQHF

clone_size: few
j_call: TRBJ2-3
v_call: TRBV20-1
d_call: NA
cdr3_nt: TGCAGTGTATTCCGGGACTCCCGCACAGATACGCAGTATTTT
cdr3_aa: CSVFRDSRTDTQYF

clone_size: NA
j_call: TRBJ1-1
v_call: TRBV5-1
d_call: NA
cdr3_nt: TGCGCCAGCAGCTTTCGGGAGACCGTTGGGGGGGCGGGTAGAGACACTGAAGCTTTCTTT
cdr3_aa: CASSFRETVGGAGRDTEAFF

clone_size: NA
j_call: TRBJ1-1
v_call: TRBV9
d_call: NA
cdr3_nt: TGTGCCAGCGGGGGGTTAACTCCGGACACTGAAGCTTTCTTT
cdr3_aa: CASGGLTPDTEAFF

clone_size: few
j_call: TRBJ2-5
v_call: TRBV3-1
d_call: NA
cdr3_nt: TGTGCCAGCAGCCGATCCGGGACACAAATGAGGGGAGAGACCCAGTACTTC
cdr3_aa: CASSRSGTQMRGETQYF

clone_size: NA
j_call: TRBJ2-3
v_call: TRBV10-3
d_call: NA
cdr3_nt: TGTGCCATCAGTGAGTCGGCAGATGGGCAGTATTTT
cdr3_aa: CAISESADGQYF

clone_size: few
j_call: TRBJ2-1
v_call: TRBV7-9
d_call: NA
cdr3_nt: TGTGCCAGCAGCTTATCGGAGGCGCGGTACAATGAGCAGTTCTTC
cdr3_aa: CASSLSEARYNEQFF

clone_size: few
j_call: TRBJ2-5
v_call: TRBV7-2
d_call: NA
cdr3_nt: TGTGCCAGCAGCGCCGGGATCAGGGCTTTCGAGACCCAGTACTTC
cdr3_aa: CASSAGIRAFETQYF

clone_size: few
j_call: TRBJ2-1
v_call: TRBV20-1
d_call: TRBD2
cdr3_nt: TGCAGTGCTCTTGGGACTAGTACGGACAATGAGCAGTTCTTC
cdr3_aa: CSALGTSTDNEQFF

clone_size: few
j_call: TRBJ2-1
v_call: TRBV27
d_call: TRBD2
cdr3_nt: TGTGCCAGCAGGTCGACTAGCGGGAGGAGGGATGAGCAGTTCTTC
cdr3_aa: CASRSTSGRRDEQFF

clone_size: NA
j_call: TRBJ2-7
v_call: TRBV7-6
d_call: TRBD2
cdr3_nt: TGTGCCAGCAGCCCGATAAGGATGACTAGCGGGACAGCCTACGAGCAGTACTTC
cdr3_aa: CASSPIRMTSGTAYEQYF

clone_size: NA
j_call: TRBJ2-3
v_call: TRBV20-1
d_call: TRBD2
cdr3_nt: TGCAGTGCCAGGACTAGCGGGAAAGATACGCAGTATTTT
cdr3_aa: CSARTSGKDTQYF

clone_size: NA
j_call: TRBJ2-1
v_call: TRBV6-6
d_call: TRBD2
cdr3_nt: TGTGCCAGCAGTGGGACGGCACCTAGCGGGAGCTCCTACAATGAGCAGTTCTTC
cdr3_aa: CASSGTAPSGSSYNEQFF

clone_size: NA
j_call: TRBJ2-1
v_call: TRBV7-9
d_call: TRBD1
cdr3_nt: TGTGCCAGCAGCTTTGGGGACAGTGCCTACGAGCAGTTCTTC
cdr3_aa: CASSFGDSAYEQFF

clone_size: NA
j_call: TRBJ2-1
v_call: TRBV6-1
d_call: NA
cdr3_nt: TGTGCCAGCAGTGAAATCGGGACCTCCTTCGAGGGCTCCTACAATGAGCAGTTCTTC
cdr3_aa: CASSEIGTSFEGSYNEQFF

clone_size: few
j_call: TRBJ2-1
v_call: TRBV14
d_call: NA
cdr3_nt: TGTGCCAGCAGCCAAAATGTCAATGAGCAGTTCTTC
cdr3_aa: CASSQNVNEQFF

clone_size: NA
j_call: TRBJ2-7
v_call: TRBV6-5
d_call: TRBD1
cdr3_nt: TGTGCCAGCAGCCCCGGGACAGGGAGTATGTACTTC
cdr3_aa: CASSPGTGSMYF

clone_size: few
j_call: TRBJ2-7
v_call: TRBV7-9
d_call: TRBD2
cdr3_nt: TGTGCCAGCAGCTTTCTAGCGGGAGCTACTTCCTACGAGCAGTACTTC
cdr3_aa: CASSFLAGATSYEQYF

clone_size: NA
j_call: TRBJ2-5
v_call: TRBV9
d_call: NA
cdr3_nt: TGTGCCAGCAGCGAAGGAACCGACCAAGAGACCCAGTACTTC
cdr3_aa: CASSEGTDQETQYF

clone_size: NA
j_call: TRBJ2-3
v_call: TRBV21-1
d_call: NA
cdr3_nt: TGTGCCAGCGGGGACTCCCTGGGAAGCACAGATACGCAGTATTTT
cdr3_aa: CASGDSLGSTDTQYF

clone_size: NA
j_call: TRBJ2-7
v_call: TRBV12-3/TRBV12-4
d_call: NA
cdr3_nt: TGTGCCAGCAGACCTACGGCAGGGCCCTACGAGCAGTACTTC
cdr3_aa: CASRPTAGPYEQYF

clone_size: NA
j_call: TRBJ2-7
v_call: TRBV18
d_call: TRBD2
cdr3_nt: TGTGCCAGCTCACCCGGGACTAGCGGGAGCCCCTACGAGCAGTACTTC
cdr3_aa: CASSPGTSGSPYEQYF

clone_size: NA
j_call: TRBJ2-3
v_call: TRBV9
d_call: NA
cdr3_nt: TGTGCCGGCAGCGCTCCAACAGACTCCGATACGCAGTATTTT
cdr3_aa: CAGSAPTDSDTQYF

clone_size: NA
j_call: TRBJ1-6
v_call: TRBV4-3
d_call: NA
cdr3_nt: TGCGCCAGCAGCCAAGATTTTGGTAATTCACCCCTCCACTTT
cdr3_aa: CASSQDFGNSPLHF

clone_size: NA
j_call: TRBJ2-5
v_call: TRBV18
d_call: TRBD1
cdr3_nt: TGTGCCAGCTCACCTCGACAGGGGCCAGAGACCCAGTACTTC
cdr3_aa: CASSPRQGPETQYF

clone_size: NA
j_call: TRBJ2-7
v_call: TRBV12-3/TRBV12-4
d_call: TRBD2
cdr3_nt: TGTGCCAGCAGTAGACCCGGGACTAGCAGCGAGCAGTACTTC
cdr3_aa: CASSRPGTSSEQYF

clone_size: NA
j_call: TRBJ2-7
v_call: TRBV6-2/TRBV6-3
d_call: NA
cdr3_nt: TGTGCCAGCCTCGGGAGACTCCTTAGGCAAAATGAGCAGTACTTC
cdr3_aa: CASLGRLLRQNEQYF

clone_size: NA
j_call: TRBJ2-7
v_call: TRBV27
d_call: TRBD2
cdr3_nt: TGTGCCAGCAGGATGACTAGCGGGATTTACGAGCAGTACTTC
cdr3_aa: CASRMTSGIYEQYF

clone_size: NA
j_call: TRBJ2-3
v_call: TRBV28
d_call: NA
cdr3_nt: TGTGCCAGCAGTTTTTTCGCCCGCACGCAGTATTTT
cdr3_aa: CASSFFARTQYF

clone_size: NA
j_call: TRBJ1-5
v_call: TRBV7-2
d_call: NA
cdr3_nt: TGTGCCAGCAGCTTAGCAGGTTATCAGCCCCAGCATTTT
cdr3_aa: CASSLAGYQPQHF

clone_size: NA
j_call: TRBJ2-3
v_call: TRBV5-1
d_call: NA
cdr3_nt: TGCGCCAACAGCTATAACTCAGATACGCAGTATTTT
cdr3_aa: CANSYNSDTQYF

clone_size: NA
j_call: TRBJ2-3
v_call: TRBV20-1
d_call: TRBD2
cdr3_nt: TGCAGTGCCTGGACTAGCGGGAGGGTCGGCACAGATACGCAGTATTTT
cdr3_aa: CSAWTSGRVGTDTQYF

clone_size: NA
j_call: TRBJ2-4
v_call: TRBV15
d_call: TRBD1
cdr3_nt: TGTGCCACCAGCAGCGGACAGGGTGGTGGCAAAAACATTCAGTACTTC
cdr3_aa: CATSSGQGGGKNIQYF